These T cell receptor beta chains were read from a single sample in a study of identical twins. Each CDR3 protein gets one entry after TCRdb re-called the 5' RACE reads with MiXCR. The data show 700,000 or so distinct CDR3 sequences, with under 9% seen just once and approximately 0.96% held by the top ten. The same sample was also studied in work on yellow fever vaccine responses in identical twins.

Source material: PBMCs. Receptor source: a woman aged 18-35 years in good health. CDR3s include the opening cysteine and the closing phenylalanine or tryptophan. A D gene is named only where the DNA matches it firmly. Clone size is shown for a subset of rows, as once, few, many or a class of expanded clone.

clone_size,v_call,j_call,d_call,cdr3_nt,cdr3_aa
-,TRBV18,TRBJ2-2,-,TGTGCCAGCTCACCAGGGGACATTACCGGGGAGCTGTTTTTT,CASSPGDITGELFF
few,TRBV24-1,TRBJ2-3,TRBD2,TGTGCCACCAGTGACCCGGCCGGGGGGGGTGTCACAGATACGCAGTATTTT,CATSDPAGGGVTDTQYF
few,TRBV11-1,TRBJ2-7,TRBD2,TGTGCCAGCAGCTTAGAAGGCCTAGCGGGAAGGGCGTCCTACGAGCAGTACTTC,CASSLEGLAGRASYEQYF
many,TRBV7-9,TRBJ1-2,TRBD1,TGTGCCAGCAGCTTAGCTAGCCGGGACAGCCTCTATGGCTACACCTTC,CASSLASRDSLYGYTF
-,TRBV5-1,TRBJ2-1,-,TGCGCCAGCAGCCGCCCCCCGGGCAATGAGCAGTTCTTC,CASSRPPGNEQFF
few,TRBV6-1,TRBJ2-7,TRBD1,TGTGCCAGCAGTGAATTGACAGGGGAGGCGTACGAGCAGTACTTC,CASSELTGEAYEQYF
-,TRBV5-1,TRBJ2-2,-,TGCGCCAGCAGCGTAACCGGGCAGAACACCGGGGAGCTGTTTTTT,CASSVTGQNTGELFF
few,TRBV5-1,TRBJ2-6,-,TGCGCCAGCAGCTTGGTTGCAGGGGCTGGGGCCAACGTCCTGACTTTC,CASSLVAGAGANVLTF
few,TRBV28,TRBJ1-2,TRBD1,TGTGCCAGCTTTTTGTTAGGGGGCCCTGGCTACACCTTC,CASFLLGGPGYTF
few,TRBV5-1,TRBJ2-1,TRBD2,TGCGCCAGCAGGGATGCGGGACTAGCAGTTCTAAATGAGCAGTTCTTC,CASRDAGLAVLNEQFF